This T cell receptor beta chain was documented in a study of cytomegalovirus exposure and HLA in healthy donors. Study overall: Early on, a data release was issued that held roughly 80 million unique TCRs from HLA-typed donors.

Germline CDR1 SGHDT, CDR2 YYEEEE. The CDR3 spans 13 residues. Trimming cost V 5 bases and J 8 bases, with 15 bases left between them. PCR primers comprised 60 Vbeta and 13 Jbeta primers. TCRdb keeps only in-frame clones here, not all; method: immunoSEQ multiplex PCR. The table lists 150,000 or so clones, around three quarters of them singletons. General study points: Analyzed later, most CMV-associated TCR beta chains appeared HLA-restricted.

This clone was seen a few times. Antigen: not known. Samples came from healthy bone marrow donors. This clonotype was obtained from a woman aged 40 to 50 in good health and CMV-seronegative. The gene calls are TRBV5-6 and TRBJ2-3, with D maybe TRBD2 (6 bases). The sample was PBMCs. The CDR3 loop is CASRGTARGTQYF. The CDR3 coding sequence is TGTGCCAGCAGAGGGACCGCGCGGGGTACGCAGTATTTT. The variable domain in full, completed from reference TRBV5-6 and TRBJ2-3, reads DAGVTQSPTHLIKTRGQQVTLRCSPKSGHDTVSWYQQALGQGPQFIFQYYEEEERQRGNFPDRFSGHQFPNYSSELNVNALLLGDSALYLCASRGTARGTQYFGPGTRLTVL.